The rows below give T cell receptor beta chains drawn from one sample of a study of cytomegalovirus exposure and HLA in healthy donors. This table comes from immunoSEQ multiplex PCR, and its TCRdb copy is limited to in-frame clones, with some not included. The table includes over 110,000 clones, 65% to 85% detected once. The specimen was PBMCs. Every receptor here comes from a male donor in good health and CMV-seronegative. Each CDR3 is given with its conserved first and last residue. D genes are given only for firm matches. Rows may omit the clone size; those that give it use once, few, many or a size class.

CDR3 protein,CDR3 DNA,J gene,CDR3 length,clone size,V gene,D gene
CASSDEAGRGSPGELFF,TGTGCCAGCAGTGACGAGGCGGGCAGGGGTAGTCCCGGGGAGCTGTTTTTT,TRBJ2-2,17,few,TRBV6-4,-
CASSPEPSGDQPQHF,TGTGCCAGCAGTCCCGAGCCCTCGGGGGATCAGCCCCAGCATTTT,TRBJ1-5,15,-,TRBV6-5,-
CASSPGGVEQYF,TGTGCCAGCAGTCCCGGAGGGGTCGAGCAGTACTTC,TRBJ2-7,12,-,TRBV28,-
CASSPYGGVLMNTEAFF,TGTGCCAGTAGTCCATACGGCGGGGTACTGATGAACACTGAAGCTTTCTTT,TRBJ1-1,17,-,TRBV19,-
CASDLGELGYEQYF,TGTGCCAGTGACCTTGGGGAGTTGGGTTACGAGCAGTACTTC,TRBJ2-7,14,-,TRBV7-8,-
CAGTGLWDMVNQPQHF,TGTGCCGGCACCGGGCTATGGGACATGGTAAATCAGCCCCAGCATTTT,TRBJ1-5,16,-,TRBV21-1,-
CASSEGGLSSYEQYF,TGTGCCAGCAGTGAAGGGGGACTGAGCTCCTACGAGCAGTACTTC,TRBJ2-7,15,-,TRBV2,-
CASSSLIAGAPDTQYF,TGTGCCAGCAGCTCCCTGATCGCGGGGGCTCCAGATACGCAGTATTTT,TRBJ2-3,16,-,TRBV9,-
CAISELPGGTGRSGELFF,TGTGCCATCAGTGAGTTGCCGGGAGGGACGGGCCGGTCCGGGGAGCTGTTTTTT,TRBJ2-2,18,once,TRBV10-3,TRBD2
CASSSGGASDTQYF,TGTGCCAGCTCAAGCGGGGGCGCGTCAGATACGCAGTATTTT,TRBJ2-3,14,-,TRBV18,TRBD2
CASSARDRGLGEAFF,TGTGCCAGCAGCGCACGGGACAGGGGGCTTGGTGAAGCTTTCTTT,TRBJ1-1,15,-,TRBV7-2,TRBD1
CASSDGRGRNTIYF,TGTGCCAGCAGTGACGGAAGGGGGCGAAACACCATATATTTT,TRBJ1-3,14,-,TRBV2,TRBD1
CATSSPMYEQYF,TGTGCCACCTCATCCCCTATGTACGAGCAGTACTTC,TRBJ2-7,12,-,TRBV27,-
CASSQKGGSRTYEQYF,TGCGCCAGCAGCCAAAAAGGCGGGAGCCGAACCTACGAGCAGTACTTC,TRBJ2-7,16,-,TRBV4-3,TRBD2
CASSGEDGSPEQYF,TGTGCCAGCAGCGGGGAGGACGGTAGCCCCGAGCAGTACTTC,TRBJ2-7,14,few,TRBV9,-
CASSGDSYGYTF,TGTGCCAGCAGTGGGGACAGCTATGGCTACACCTTC,TRBJ1-2,12,-,TRBV2,TRBD1
CASSAEGLQYEQYF,TGTGCCAGCAGCGCCGAGGGACTCCAATACGAGCAGTACTTC,TRBJ2-7,14,-,TRBV9,-
CASRLQGSTYEQYF,TGTGCCAGCAGGCTACAGGGGTCCACCTACGAGCAGTACTTC,TRBJ2-7,14,-,TRBV28,TRBD1
CASSLAGAQETQYF,TGTGCCAGCAGTCTAGCGGGAGCTCAAGAGACCCAGTACTTC,TRBJ2-5,14,-,TRBV28,TRBD2
CSVLGDTDQPQHF,TGCAGCGTCCTCGGGGACACCGATCAGCCCCAGCATTTT,TRBJ1-5,13,-,TRBV29-1,-
CASSQVAGFNYGYTF,TGCGCCAGCAGCCAAGTAGCAGGGTTTAACTATGGCTACACCTTC,TRBJ1-2,15,-,TRBV4-3,-
CASSDPGQGYGYTF,TGTGCCAGCAGCGACCCCGGCCAGGGCTATGGCTACACCTTC,TRBJ1-2,14,-,TRBV6-1,-
CASSPRLAEPTDTQYF,TGTGCCAGCAGCCCACGACTAGCGGAACCCACAGATACGCAGTATTTT,TRBJ2-3,16,few,TRBV7-9,TRBD2
CASRISYRAGNTIYF,TGTGCCAGCAGAATAAGCTACAGGGCTGGAAACACCATATATTTT,TRBJ1-3,15,-,TRBV6-5,-
CASSQVTETDTQYF,TGCGCCAGCAGCCAGGTCACAGAAACAGATACGCAGTATTTT,TRBJ2-3,14,-,TRBV4-1,-
CASRRGLAGSGNEQFF,TGTGCCAGTAGGCGGGGACTAGCGGGTTCTGGCAATGAGCAGTTCTTC,TRBJ2-1,16,-,TRBV19,TRBD2
CASSLSGGREAGELFF,TGTGCCAGCAGTTTATCAGGGGGAAGGGAGGCCGGGGAGCTGTTTTTT,TRBJ2-2,16,once,TRBV28,-
CASSVESGSQPQHF,TGTGCCAGCAGCGTAGAATCGGGATCGCAGCCCCAGCATTTT,TRBJ1-5,14,-,TRBV9,-
CASSQDSGAGANVLTF,TGCGCCAGCAGCCAAGATTCGGGGGCTGGGGCCAACGTCCTGACTTTC,TRBJ2-6,16,many,TRBV4-3,-
CASSQRTGGNSPLHF,TGTGCCAGCAGCCAGAGGACAGGGGGAAACTCACCCCTCCACTTT,TRBJ1-6,15,-,TRBV7-9,TRBD1
CASSERQAYSPLHF,TGTGCCAGCAGTGAAAGACAGGCCTATTCACCCCTCCACTTT,TRBJ1-6,14,few,TRBV6-1,-
CASSILAGEFNEQYF,TGTGCCAGCAGTATCCTAGCGGGAGAATTCAACGAGCAGTACTTC,TRBJ2-7,15,-,TRBV27,TRBD2
CASLSRGAPRGEQFF,TGTGCCAGCCTCTCCCGCGGGGCTCCCCGGGGTGAGCAGTTCTTC,TRBJ2-1,15,-,TRBV11-2,-
CASTDLVGLAVSYEQYF,TGTGCCAGCACCGATCTAGTGGGACTAGCGGTATCCTACGAGCAGTACTTC,TRBJ2-7,17,once,TRBV28,TRBD2
CASSLSLEGLAFPDTQYF,TGTGCCAGCAGTTTATCGCTAGAGGGACTAGCGTTCCCAGATACGCAGTATTTT,TRBJ2-3,18,-,TRBV27,TRBD2
CASSLGGGAWEQFF,TGTGCCAGCAGCTTAGGGGGCGGAGCATGGGAGCAGTTCTTC,TRBJ2-1,14,-,TRBV11-2,-
CASTAQDHNEQFF,TGTGCCAGCACCGCCCAGGATCACAATGAGCAGTTCTTC,TRBJ2-1,13,-,TRBV25-1,-
CASSDARYQREKAYEQYF,TGTGCCAGCAGTGACGCTCGATACCAGCGGGAGAAAGCCTACGAGCAGTACTTC,TRBJ2-7,18,-,TRBV25-1,TRBD2
CASSQDRDRGKTQYF,TGCGCCAGCAGCCAAGATCGGGACAGGGGAAAGACCCAGTACTTC,TRBJ2-5,15,-,TRBV4-3,TRBD1
CASSFSGSASDTQYF,TGCGCCAGCAGCTTTAGCGGGAGTGCTTCAGATACGCAGTATTTT,TRBJ2-3,15,-,TRBV5-1,TRBD2
CASSQGDRLSYEQYF,TGCGCCAGCAGCCAAGGGGACAGGCTATCCTACGAGCAGTACTTC,TRBJ2-7,15,-,TRBV4-1,TRBD1